This T cell receptor beta chain was sequenced during a study of radiotherapy plus CTLA-4 blockade in lung cancer. Study-wide results and caveats: An expansion of tumor-derived TCR clones occurred in blood after radiotherapy plus ipilimumab.

Comment on this clone: What it binds is unknown.

Produced via immunoSEQ multiplex PCR; TCRdb's table is partial and in-frame only. Of more than 90,000 clones listed, 81% were seen once; the top ten hold 3.3%. The sequenced sample was peripheral blood, obtained from a patient treated with radiotherapy plus ipilimumab. The TCR originated in a human donor with non-small cell lung cancer that progressed on radiotherapy plus ipilimumab. Some clones in this sample may be carry-over from other donors' samples.

CDR3 sequence reads: CASSLDSRTYEQYF. CDR3 sequence (DNA): TGTGCCAGCAGCTTGGACTCGAGGACGTACGAGCAGTACTTC. V usage is TRBV9 and J usage is TRBJ2-7, with D possibly matching TRBD2 (5 bases). Trimming removed 4 bases from V and 4 bases from J, with 15 bases in between. In germline, CDR1 is SGDLS, CDR2 YYNGEE. The length of the CDR3 is 14 residues. The whole variable domain, filled in from reference TRBV9 and TRBJ2-7, reads DSGVTQTPKHLITATGQRVTLRCSPRSGDLSVYWYQQSLDQGLQFLIQYYNGEERAKGNILERFSAQQFPDLHSELNLSSLELGDSALYFCASSLDSRTYEQYFGPGTRLTVT.